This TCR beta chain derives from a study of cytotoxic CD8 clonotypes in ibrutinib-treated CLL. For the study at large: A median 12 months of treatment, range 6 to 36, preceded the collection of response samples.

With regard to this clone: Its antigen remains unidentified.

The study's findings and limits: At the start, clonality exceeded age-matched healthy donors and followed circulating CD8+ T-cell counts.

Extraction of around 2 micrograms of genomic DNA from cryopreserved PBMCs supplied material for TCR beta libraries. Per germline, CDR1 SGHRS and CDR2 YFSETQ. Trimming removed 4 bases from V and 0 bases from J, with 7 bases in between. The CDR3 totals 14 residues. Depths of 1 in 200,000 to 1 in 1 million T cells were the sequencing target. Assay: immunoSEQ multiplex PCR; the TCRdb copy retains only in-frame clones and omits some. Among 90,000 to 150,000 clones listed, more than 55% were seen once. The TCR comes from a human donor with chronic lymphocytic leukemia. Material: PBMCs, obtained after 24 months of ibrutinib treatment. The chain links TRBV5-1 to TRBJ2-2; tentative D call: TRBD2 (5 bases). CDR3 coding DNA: TGCGCCAGCAGCCCGGGATCGAACACCGGGGAGCTGTTTTTT. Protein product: CASSPGSNTGELFF.